Listed below are T cell receptor beta chains from one sample, sequenced in a study of blood T cell repertoires in COVID-19. The table came from immunoSEQ multiplex PCR; TCRdb's copy has only in-frame clones and leaves some out. The data contain roughly 32,000 clones, 90% of them singletons. Sequences were obtained from peripheral blood. The origin of the receptors is an elderly man with acute or convalescent COVID-19. CDR3s include the opening cysteine and the closing phenylalanine or tryptophan. Each record gives: D gene, clone size, V gene, J gene, CDR3 protein, CDR3 DNA. A D gene is named only where the DNA matches it firmly. Size values are once, few and many counts, or a class for expanded clones, and some rows have none.

>NA|once|TRBV16|TRBJ1-1
CASSHPGGGRAFF
TGTGCCAGCAGCCACCCTGGGGGGGGACGCGCTTTCTTT
>NA|NA|TRBV27|TRBJ1-1
CASTRGGLNTEAFF
TGTGCCAGCACCCGAGGGGGTTTGAACACTGAAGCTTTCTTT
>NA|NA|TRBV5-1|TRBJ1-2
CASSLTQGGYGYTF
TGCGCCAGCAGCTTGACCCAGGGAGGGTATGGCTACACCTTC
>NA|NA|TRBV11-2|TRBJ2-2
CASSLVAGTGELFF
TGTGCCAGCAGCTTAGTAGCCGGGACCGGGGAGCTGTTTTTT
>NA|NA|TRBV25-1|TRBJ1-1
CASTTGGGIGAFF
TGTGCCAGCACCACCGGCGGGGGGATTGGAGCTTTCTTT
>TRBD2|NA|TRBV20-1|TRBJ2-3
CSAGTSTQYF
TGCAGTGCTGGGACTAGCACGCAGTATTTT
>NA|NA|TRBV11-3|TRBJ2-3
CASSFVSTDTQYF
TGTGCCAGCAGCTTCGTTAGCACAGATACGCAGTATTTT
>NA|NA|TRBV6-5|TRBJ1-1
CASRVLRENTEAFF
TGTGCCAGCAGGGTGCTCAGGGAGAACACTGAAGCTTTCTTT
>TRBD2|NA|TRBV5-1|TRBJ2-3
CASSLRTSGGAGDTQYF
TGCGCCAGCAGCTTACGGACTAGCGGGGGGGCTGGAGATACGCAGTATTTT
>NA|NA|TRBV25-1|TRBJ1-1
CASSAIQGRAFF
TGTGCCAGCAGTGCTATCCAGGGGAGAGCTTTCTTT
>TRBD1|NA|TRBV4-2|TRBJ1-1
CASSQDRTRGTEAFF
TGTGCCAGCAGCCAGGACAGGACCCGGGGAACTGAAGCTTTCTTT
>TRBD1|few|TRBV2|TRBJ1-2
CASSLLRTGGIYGYTF
TGTGCCAGCAGTCTCCTTCGGACAGGGGGCATCTATGGCTACACCTTC
>NA|NA|TRBV28|TRBJ2-7
CASSFSSYEQYF
TGTGCCAGCAGTTTCAGCTCCTACGAGCAGTACTTC
>TRBD1|NA|TRBV7-9|TRBJ2-3
CASSPPGGVTDTQYF
TGTGCCAGCAGCCCTCCAGGGGGCGTTACAGATACGCAGTATTTT
>NA|NA|TRBV29-1|TRBJ1-1
CSAVWGRVAFF
TGCAGCGCCGTCTGGGGGAGGGTAGCTTTCTTT
>NA|NA|TRBV5-1|TRBJ2-5
CASSFEETQYF
TGCGCCAGCAGCTTCGAAGAGACCCAGTACTTC
>NA|NA|TRBV2|TRBJ1-1
CASRGGRENTEAFF
TGTGCCAGCAGGGGGGGACGGGAAAACACTGAAGCTTTCTTT
>TRBD1|once|TRBV2|TRBJ1-1
CASSKDRGTEAFF
TGTGCCAGCAGTAAAGACAGGGGCACTGAAGCTTTCTTT
>NA|NA|TRBV19|TRBJ1-2
CASSIHGDGYTF
TGTGCCAGTAGTATACATGGAGATGGCTACACCTTC
>TRBD1|NA|TRBV19|TRBJ2-2
CASSRDRHGELFF
TGTGCCAGTAGCCGGGACAGGCACGGGGAGCTGTTTTTT
>NA|NA|TRBV6-5|TRBJ2-5
CASTAGRGYQETQYF
TGTGCCAGCACGGCGGGACGGGGGTACCAAGAGACCCAGTACTTC
>NA|NA|TRBV30|TRBJ1-5
CAWNPGHLGYSNQPQHF
TGTGCCTGGAACCCCGGACACTTGGGTTATAGCAATCAGCCCCAGCATTTT
>NA|NA|TRBV4-2|TRBJ2-1
CASSHAEGYLAGNEQFF
TGTGCCAGCAGCCATGCGGAGGGATATTTGGCGGGCAATGAGCAGTTCTTC
>NA|NA|TRBV20-1|TRBJ1-1
CSASLGQVGTEAFF
TGCAGTGCTAGTTTGGGGCAGGTAGGCACTGAAGCTTTCTTT
>NA|NA|TRBV5-1|TRBJ1-3
CASSLAGGFSGNTIYF
TGCGCCAGCAGCTTGGCGGGGGGCTTCTCTGGAAACACCATATATTTT
>NA|NA|TRBV7-2|TRBJ1-3
CASSLSGGSSGNTIYF
TGTGCCAGCAGCTTAAGCGGCGGATCCTCTGGAAACACCATATATTTT
>TRBD1|NA|TRBV2|TRBJ1-1
CASSGQGAVAFF
TGTGCCAGCAGTGGGCAGGGGGCGGTTGCTTTCTTT
>TRBD2|NA|TRBV5-5|TRBJ2-5
CASSLVKAGGIQETQYF
TGTGCCAGCAGCTTGGTAAAGGCGGGGGGAATCCAAGAGACCCAGTACTTC
>NA|NA|TRBV10-3|TRBJ2-2
CAISEPGGSENTGELFF
TGTGCCATCAGTGAGCCAGGGGGGTCGGAGAACACCGGGGAGCTGTTTTTT
>TRBD1|NA|TRBV27|TRBJ1-6
CASSSRTGVNSPLHF
TGTGCCAGCAGTTCCCGGACAGGGGTTAATTCACCCCTCCACTTT
>NA|once|TRBV7-9|TRBJ1-2
CASSSTGTGYTF
TGTGCCAGCAGCTCGACAGGTACCGGCTACACCTTC
>NA|NA|TRBV5-5|TRBJ2-2
CASSLFSGNTGELFF
TGTGCCAGCAGCTTGTTTAGCGGGAACACCGGGGAGCTGTTTTTT
>TRBD1|NA|TRBV7-9|TRBJ2-1
CASSLATGLPNNEQFF
TGTGCCAGCAGCTTAGCGACAGGGCTCCCCAACAATGAGCAGTTCTTC
>NA|NA|TRBV4-2|TRBJ2-1
CASSQDKAGQFSYNEQFF
TGTGCCAGCAGCCAAGATAAAGCGGGCCAATTCTCCTACAATGAGCAGTTCTTC
>NA|NA|TRBV7-6|TRBJ2-2
CASSTGMNTGELFF
TGTGCCAGCAGTACGGGGATGAACACCGGGGAGCTGTTTTTT
>NA|NA|TRBV3-1/TRBV3-2|TRBJ2-3
CASSLAGTLTDTQYF
TGTGCCAGCAGCCTAGCCGGGACTCTCACAGATACGCAGTATTTT
>NA|NA|TRBV3-1/TRBV3-2|TRBJ1-1
CASSLARNTEAFF
TGTGCCAGCAGCCTTGCGAGGAACACTGAAGCTTTCTTT
>TRBD1|NA|TRBV10-3|TRBJ1-2
CAISESAQGAGGYTF
TGTGCCATCAGTGAGTCAGCTCAGGGGGCTGGGGGCTACACCTTC
>NA|NA|TRBV7-9|TRBJ2-5
CASRIGTGQGETQYF
TGTGCCAGCAGGATTGGAACAGGGCAGGGGGAGACCCAGTACTTC
>NA|NA|TRBV21-1|TRBJ1-5
CASSKGEGDSNQPQHF
TGTGCCAGCAGCAAAGGGGAGGGAGATAGCAATCAGCCCCAGCATTTT
>TRBD1|once|TRBV4-1|TRBJ2-5
CASSQDLGRGRGETQYF
TGCGCCAGCAGCCAAGATCTCGGCAGGGGGCGCGGGGAGACCCAGTACTTC
>TRBD1|NA|TRBV7-9|TRBJ1-2
CASSPWTGGDGYTF
TGTGCCAGCAGCCCGTGGACAGGGGGCGATGGCTACACCTTC
>NA|NA|TRBV2|TRBJ2-2
CASSQGGANTGELFF
TGTGCCAGCAGTCAAGGGGGGGCGAACACCGGGGAGCTGTTTTTT
>NA|NA|TRBV5-1|TRBJ1-1
CASSLSGGGTEAFF
TGCGCCAGCAGCTTGTCGGGGGGAGGGACTGAAGCTTTCTTT
>NA|NA|TRBV9|TRBJ1-1
CASSLRPGTEAFF
TGTGCCAGCAGCCTTCGACCGGGTACTGAAGCTTTCTTT
>TRBD2|NA|TRBV5-1|TRBJ2-3
CARSLWGAKAGVSTDTQYF
TGCGCCCGCAGCTTGTGGGGGGCGAAAGCGGGGGTAAGCACAGATACGCAGTATTTT
>TRBD1|NA|TRBV7-2|TRBJ1-1
CASSKQGVSTEAFF
TGTGCCAGCAGCAAACAGGGGGTAAGCACTGAAGCTTTCTTT
>NA|NA|TRBV3-1/TRBV3-2|TRBJ2-1
CASSSYNEQFF
TGTGCCAGCAGCTCGTACAATGAGCAGTTCTTC
>NA|NA|TRBV18|TRBJ2-7
CASSPQGGIYEQYF
TGTGCCAGCTCACCACAGGGGGGGATCTACGAGCAGTACTTC
>NA|NA|TRBV6-5|TRBJ2-5
CASRSRETQYF
TGTGCCAGCCGAAGCCGAGAGACCCAGTACTTC
>TRBD2|NA|TRBV2|TRBJ2-3
CASSVSSGIPDTQYF
TGTGCCAGCAGTGTATCTAGCGGGATACCAGATACGCAGTATTTT
>TRBD1|NA|TRBV18|TRBJ2-2
CASSPLGQGTTGELFF
TGTGCCAGCTCACCCTTGGGACAGGGAACCACCGGGGAGCTGTTTTTT
>NA|NA|TRBV19|TRBJ1-2
CASSKQGETNYGYTF
TGTGCCAGTAGTAAGCAGGGTGAGACTAACTATGGCTACACCTTC
>NA|NA|TRBV5-4|TRBJ2-3
CASSLDRDPSTDTQYF
TGTGCCAGCAGCTTGGACCGGGATCCTAGCACAGATACGCAGTATTTT